These 25 T cell receptor beta chains share one sample of origin, sequenced in a study of blood T cell repertoires in COVID-19 (dated by TCRdb to about 2020). The library was generated by the immunoSEQ multiplex PCR assay. The table comes from immuneACCESS by way of TCRdb, which keeps in-frame sequences with V and J called. Part of the clones is missing from these tables; in studies checked, under half for an unresolved V gene and the rest for unknown reasons. The table for this sample lists approximately 380,000 clones; approximately 81% of them were counted only once. Approximately 3.7% of the sample goes to the ten largest clones. Sequenced input: peripheral blood. All receptors derive from a woman under 30 with acute or convalescent COVID-19.

The chain couples TRBV9 to TRBJ1-2, with D possibly being TRBD1 (5 bases). The CDR3 is 15 amino acids. The V gene's germline CDR1 is SGDLS and CDR2 YYNGEE. V was shortened by 3 bases and J by 6 bases, with 18 bases between the two germline ends. In DNA, the CDR3 is TGTGCCAGCAGCGCCACCGGGGGGGAAGGTAATGGCTACACCTTC. Protein: CASSATGGEGNGYTF.

The gene calls are TRBV24-1 and TRBJ2-3; the D gene is possibly TRBD2 (6 bases). The CDR3 contains 13 residues. Between the trimmed V and J ends, which lost 3 bases and 6 bases, there was a span of 9 bases. Germline V lookup: CDR1 KGHDR, CDR2 SFDVKD. The CDR3 DNA is TGTGCCACCAGTGATGGCGGGGTTGATACGCAGTATTTT. Its protein product is CATSDGGVDTQYF.

This CDR3 is CASSPRGAGTEAFF. CDR3 bases: TGTGCCAGCAGCCCCCGGGGGGCAGGCACTGAAGCTTTCTTT. The chain links TRBV7-3 to TRBJ1-1; tentative D call: TRBD1 (6 bases). CDR3 length: 14 amino acids. With 5 bases removed from V and 4 bases from J, the gap between germline ends came to 14 bases. Germline V lookup: CDR1 SGHTA, CDR2 FQGTGA.

The gene calls are TRBV28 and TRBJ1-2, with 8 nucleotides matching TRBD1. The CDR3 is 13 residues long. Germline V lookup: CDR1 MDHEN, CDR2 SYDVKM. The V segment lost 5 bases and the J segment 8 bases; nucleotides outside the gene matches: 7. In nucleotides, the CDR3 is TGTGCCAGCAGTCCGGACAGGGTAGGAGGCTACACCTTC. This translates into CASSPDRVGGYTF.

This clone has just one count. V gene TRBV9 combines with J gene TRBJ1-6; TRBD1 aligns across 8 bases. V shed 0 bases, J shed 7 bases, and the junction held 6 bases outside the gene matches. The CDR3 is 16 amino acids. From germline, CDR1 is SGDLS and CDR2 YYNGEE. The CDR3 protein is CASSVGVTGENSPLHF. The CDR3, as DNA: TGTGCCAGCAGCGTAGGGGTGACAGGGGAAAATTCACCCCTCCACTTT.

This clone has only a few counts. The V gene is TRBV7-9, the J gene TRBJ1-2; D is ambiguous. This CDR3 is built from 11 residues. V lost 2 bases and J lost 8, with 6 bases in between. Looked up from germline, CDR1 is SEHNR and CDR2 is FQNEAQ (reference sequence). CDR3 protein: CASSLILGYTF. The CDR3 nucleotides are TGTGCCAGCAGCTTAATCCTCGGCTACACCTTC.

The chain carries TRBV19 and TRBJ1-2, with D possibly being TRBD1 (6 bases). The CDR3 totals 14 residues. The germline V and J ends were trimmed by 3 bases and 4 bases, with 12 bases remaining between them. CDR1 is LNHDA and CDR2 is SQIVND in the germline V gene (reference sequence). CDR3 sequence (DNA): TGTGCCAGTAGTATTTCAACAGGGAGCTATGGCTACACCTTC. Translating it yields CASSISTGSYGYTF.

The gene calls are TRBV6-5 and TRBJ2-7; possible D gene TRBD1, 5 bases. The V gene's germline CDR1 is MNHEY and CDR2 SVGAGI. This CDR3 comprises 12 residues. V was cut by 8 bases and J by 1 base, with 9 bases left in between. The CDR3 loop is CASRDSSYEQYF. DNA for the CDR3: TGTGCCAGCCGCGACAGTTCCTACGAGCAGTACTTC.

Turning to this clone: Other DNA sequences in the same sample also yield this CDR3. The CDR3 is CASSLATAQETQYF. The CDR3 bases are TGCGCCAGCAGCTTGGCTACAGCTCAAGAGACCCAGTACTTC. The chain uses TRBV5-1 and TRBJ2-5; D is undetermined. Between the trimmed V and J ends, which lost 0 bases and 2 bases, there was a span of 8 bases. This CDR3 is 14 amino acids long. Germline-derived CDR1 and CDR2 are SGHRS and YFSETQ.

The rearrangement uses TRBV27 and TRBJ1-1; D is perhaps TRBD1 (6 bases). CDR1 and CDR2 (germline): MNHEY, SMNVEV (reference sequence). Trimming cost V 0 bases and J 12 bases, with 14 bases left between them. The CDR3 has 13 residues. The CDR3 reads CASSLSRGSLTFF. DNA of the CDR3: TGTGCCAGCAGTTTATCGAGGGGGTCATTAACTTTCTTT.

The chain uses TRBV9 and TRBJ2-1, with 7 positions matching TRBD2. This CDR3 is 15 amino acids long. CDR1 and CDR2 from the germline V gene are SGDLS and YYNGEE. The ends lost 0 bases at V and 3 bases at J; junction bases unmatched: 3. CDR3 loop: CASSVAGTNYNEQFF. CDR3 in DNA: TGTGCCAGCAGCGTAGCCGGGACTAACTACAATGAGCAGTTCTTC.

This clone appeared a few times. This chain uses TRBV2 with TRBJ1-4; D is uncertain. Trimming left V 8 bases short and J 7 bases short, with 14 bases between. The CDR3 runs 13 residues. Germline V gene lookup returns CDR1 SNHLY and CDR2 FYNNEI. The CDR3: CASLGLAGEKLFF. The CDR3 region has the DNA TGTGCCAGCCTAGGCTTGGCGGGTGAAAAACTGTTTTTT.

This chain connects TRBV3-1 (or the pseudogene TRBV3-2) to TRBJ2-7; 7 bases line up with TRBD2. V shed 1 base and J 6 bases; nucleotides not matched to a gene: 15. Germline V gene lookup returns CDR1 LGHDT and CDR2 YNNKEL (reference sequence). The CDR3 is 17 residues long. CDR3 sequence reads: CASSQGSASGRTLEQYF. DNA for the CDR3: TGTGCCAGCAGCCAAGGCTCGGCTAGCGGACGGACCCTCGAGCAGTACTTC.

The rearrangement joins TRBV12-5 to TRBJ1-2, with 7 bases matching TRBD1. Germline trimming cut 6 bases from V and 4 bases from J; bases unmatched to any gene: 5. Per germline, CDR1 LGHNT and CDR2 FRNRAP. The CDR3 is 13 residues long. The CDR3 nucleotides are TGTGCTAGTGGCGGACAGGAGACCTATGGCTACACCTTC. Translated: CASGGQETYGYTF.

The genes are TRBV9 and TRBJ2-5; weak D call: TRBD1 (6 bases). The CDR3 is 14 amino acids. The germline V gene has CDR1 SGDLS and CDR2 YYNGEE. Between the trimmed V and J ends, which lost 3 bases and 5 bases, there was a span of 14 bases. The CDR3 coding sequence is TGTGCCAGCAGCGCTGGACAGTTTTTGGAGACCCAGTACTTC. It codes for CASSAGQFLETQYF.

This rearrangement joins TRBV11-2 to TRBJ1-2, with 9 positions matching TRBD1. The CDR3 sequence is 13 residues long. Germline CDR1 is SGHAT and CDR2 is FQNNGV. V shed 5 bases, J shed 5 bases, and the junction held 3 bases outside the gene matches. CDR3 residues: CASSAGQGYGYTF. The CDR3 nucleotides read TGTGCCAGCAGCGCCGGACAGGGGTATGGCTACACCTTC.

The V and J genes are TRBV4-2 and TRBJ2-7, with 12 positions matching TRBD2. The CDR3 loop spans 15 amino acids. Germline assignment: CDR1 LGHNA and CDR2 YNFKEQ. V shed 1 base, J shed 3 bases, and the junction held 1 base outside the gene matches. The CDR3 DNA reads TGTGCCAGCAGCCAAGGGACTAGCGGGAACTACGAGCAGTACTTC. Translating it yields CASSQGTSGNYEQYF.

The chain employs TRBV24-1 and TRBJ1-2, with TRBD1 matching over 12 bases. CDR1 is KGHDR, CDR2 SFDVKD, per germline. The CDR3 covers 15 residues. With V trimmed by 10 bases and J by 7 bases, 12 bases remained unmatched. CDR3 bases: TGTGCCACTAAGACTCCGGGACAGGGGGCGTGTGGCTACACCTTC. It translates to CATKTPGQGACGYTF.

The V call is TRBV3-1 (or the pseudogene TRBV3-2), the J call TRBJ2-1; TRBD2 matches at 8 bases. This CDR3 region has 12 residues. V lost 4 bases, J lost 15 bases, and 8 bases stayed unmatched. Germline loops: CDR1 LGHDT, CDR2 YNNKEL (reference sequence). The CDR3 sequence: CASSPSGLVPFF. DNA of the CDR3: TGTGCCAGCAGCCCATCGGGACTAGTGCCGTTCTTC.

The chain uses TRBV4-1 and TRBJ2-7, with a possible D match to TRBD1 (5 bases). V gave up 2 bases and J gave up 4 bases, with 9 bases separating them. The CDR3 is made up of 13 amino acids. CDR1 and CDR2 from the germline V gene are MGHRA and YSYEKL. The CDR3 is CASSQQGSYEQYF. The CDR3 DNA is TGCGCCAGCAGCCAACAGGGCTCGTACGAGCAGTACTTC.

The rearrangement links TRBV14 to TRBJ2-6; perhaps TRBD1 as D (6 bases). This CDR3 spans 17 amino acids. Germline CDR1 is SGHDN and CDR2 is FVKESK. Trimming stripped 5 bases from V and 4 bases from J, with 18 bases between. CDR3 loop: CASSSGHRTMGANVLTF. CDR3 DNA: TGTGCCAGCAGCTCGGGACACCGAACGATGGGGGCCAACGTCCTGACTTTC.

V is TRBV9 and J is TRBJ1-5, with D possibly matching TRBD1 (6 bases). Trimming took off 3 bases at V and 3 bases at J, with 13 bases between the two ends. The length of the CDR3 is 15 residues. CDR1 is SGDLS, CDR2 YYNGEE, per germline. This CDR3 is CASSAGGGLNQPQHF. Here the CDR3 DNA reads TGTGCCAGCAGCGCTGGTGGGGGCCTCAATCAGCCCCAGCATTTT.

The V and J genes are TRBV9 and TRBJ2-3; D gene uncertain. The length of the CDR3 is 12 residues. The germline CDR1 and CDR2 sequences are SGDLS and YYNGEE. The V and J ends lost 0 bases and 4 bases respectively, with 3 bases between them. CDR3 coding DNA: TGTGCCAGCAGCGTAGACTCAGATACGCAGTATTTT. Amino acids: CASSVDSDTQYF.

The V and J genes are TRBV2 and TRBJ2-1; D unresolved. The V gene's germline CDR1 is SNHLY and CDR2 FYNNEI. Between the trimmed V and J ends, which lost 4 bases and 5 bases, there was a span of 9 bases. This CDR3 has 13 amino acids. This CDR3 is CASSVGRNNEQFF. For the CDR3, the DNA is TGTGCCAGCAGTGTTGGCAGAAACAATGAGCAGTTCTTC.

The chain carries TRBV7-2 and TRBJ1-4; D possibly corresponds to TRBD1 (5 bases). The CDR3 has 14 residues. Trimming shortened V by 6 bases and J by 2 bases, and 10 bases separated the two germline ends. CDR1 SGHTA and CDR2 FQGNSA come from the germline V gene. The CDR3 spells CASRRTPTNEKLFF. In DNA form, the CDR3 reads TGTGCCAGCAGACGGACACCCACTAATGAAAAACTGTTTTTT.